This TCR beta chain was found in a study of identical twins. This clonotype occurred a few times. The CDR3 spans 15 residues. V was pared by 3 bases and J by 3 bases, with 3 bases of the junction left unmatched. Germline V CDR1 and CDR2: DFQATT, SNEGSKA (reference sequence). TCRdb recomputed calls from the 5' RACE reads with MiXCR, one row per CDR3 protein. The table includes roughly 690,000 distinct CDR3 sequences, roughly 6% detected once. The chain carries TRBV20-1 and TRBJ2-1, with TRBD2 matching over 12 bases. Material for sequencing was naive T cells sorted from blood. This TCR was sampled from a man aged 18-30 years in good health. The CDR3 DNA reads TGCAGTGCTAGGTCTAGCGGGAGGGACTACAATGAGCAGTTCTTC. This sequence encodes CSARSSGRDYNEQFF.